This T cell receptor beta chain was recorded in a study of blood T cell repertoires in COVID-19. Study context: From T cells, B-cell-depleted T cells, or PBMCs came the material, which was cDNA or gDNA.

Study processing details: Researchers report that nucleated cell counts were estimated from reference gene primer amplification. The repertoire was sequenced with immunoSEQ multiplex PCR; TCRdb's copy has only in-frame clones and lacks some. V, J and clone size reflect that table, while D and trimming were determined from the DNA. Among some 150,000 clones listed, roughly 86% were seen once. Per the germline V gene, CDR1 is KGHSH and CDR2 is LQKENI. The CDR3 has 15 residues. Trimming took 3 bases from V and 7 from J; bases not matched to a gene: 5. The sequenced sample was peripheral blood. This chain uses TRBV18 with TRBJ2-3; TRBD1 agrees at 12 bases. The TCR comes from a human donor in a cohort sampled during active COVID-19. CDR3 DNA sequence: TGTGCCAGCTCACCTCCGGGACAGGGGGCATATACGCAGTATTTT. Translating gives CASSPPGQGAYTQYF.